This T cell receptor (beta chain) was sequenced for a study of T cells in Graves' hyperthyroidism and ophthalmopathy. Study-wide background: At initial diagnosis, before any treatment had begun, peripheral blood was obtained. Regarding the study as a whole: Most thyroid clonotypes expanded above 0.001 appeared in blood too.

Trimming stripped 5 bases from V and 6 bases from J, with 13 bases between. The CDR3 runs to 12 residues. Germline CDR1 is DFQATT and CDR2 is SNEGSKA (reference sequence). This clonotype was seen repeatedly, ten times or more. Antigen specificity is unknown. Exclusion criteria comprised uncontrolled infection, other autoimmune disease, pregnancy or lactation. The CDR3 regions of TCR beta were amplified from RNA transcripts. HTBI primers were used for first-round RT-PCR of the TCR CDR3. TCRdb reanalysed the multiplex PCR reads using MiXCR and keeps one entry per CDR3 protein. The sample shows about 380,000 distinct CDR3 sequences, approximately 18% of them seen only once.

The rearrangement uses TRBV20-1 and TRBJ1-2; D perhaps matches TRBD1 (5 bases). Sequenced material: blood. The clonotype comes from a man aged 18 to 29 with Graves' ophthalmopathy. The CDR3 sequence is CSAWAGLNGYTF. In nucleotides, the CDR3 is TGCAGTGCTTGGGCGGGGCTGAATGGCTACACCTTC.